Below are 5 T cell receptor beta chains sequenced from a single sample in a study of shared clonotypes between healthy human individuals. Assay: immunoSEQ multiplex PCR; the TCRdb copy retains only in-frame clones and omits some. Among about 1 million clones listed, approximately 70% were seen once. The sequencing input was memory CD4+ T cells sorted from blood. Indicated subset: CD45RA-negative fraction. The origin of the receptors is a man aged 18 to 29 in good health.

The CDR3 nucleotides read TGTGCCTGGAGTACCGGGAAAAACTATGGCTACACCTTC. Translation: CAWSTGKNYGYTF. V gene TRBV30 combines with J gene TRBJ1-2, with D unresolved. CDR3 length equals 13 residues. Trimming pared 2 bases from V and 2 bases from J, leaving 9 bases between. Per germline, CDR1 GTSNPN and CDR2 SVGIG (reference sequence).

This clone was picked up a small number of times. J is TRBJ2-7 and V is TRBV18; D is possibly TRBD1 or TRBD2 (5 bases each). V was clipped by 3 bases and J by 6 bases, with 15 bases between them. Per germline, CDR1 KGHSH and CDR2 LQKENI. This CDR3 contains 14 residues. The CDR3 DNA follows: TGTGCCAGCTCACCCACCCTGGGACGAATCGAGCAGTACTTC. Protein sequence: CASSPTLGRIEQYF.

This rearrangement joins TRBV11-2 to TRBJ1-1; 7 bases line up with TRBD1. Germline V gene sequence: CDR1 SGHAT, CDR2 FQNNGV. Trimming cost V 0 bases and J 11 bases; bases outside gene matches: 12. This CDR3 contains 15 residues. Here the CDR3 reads CASSLDPGTVFGAFF. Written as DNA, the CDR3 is TGTGCCAGCAGCTTAGATCCAGGGACAGTTTTCGGCGCTTTCTTT.

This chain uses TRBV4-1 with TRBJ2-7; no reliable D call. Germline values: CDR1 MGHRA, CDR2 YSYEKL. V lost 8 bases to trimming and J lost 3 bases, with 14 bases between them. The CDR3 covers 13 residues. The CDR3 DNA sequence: TGCGCCAGCCGGTGGGGTTTTTACTACGAGCAGTACTTC. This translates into CASRWGFYYEQYF.

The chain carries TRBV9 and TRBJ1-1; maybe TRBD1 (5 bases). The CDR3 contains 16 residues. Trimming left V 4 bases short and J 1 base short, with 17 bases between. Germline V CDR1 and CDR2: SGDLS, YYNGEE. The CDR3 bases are TGTGCCAGCAGCCTGACCTTTGGTCAGGGGAACACTGAAGCTTTCTTT. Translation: CASSLTFGQGNTEAFF. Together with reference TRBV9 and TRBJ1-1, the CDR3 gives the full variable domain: DSGVTQTPKHLITATGQRVTLRCSPRSGDLSVYWYQQSLDQGLQFLIQYYNGEERAKGNILERFSAQQFPDLHSELNLSSLELGDSALYFCASSLTFGQGNTEAFFGQGTRLTVV.